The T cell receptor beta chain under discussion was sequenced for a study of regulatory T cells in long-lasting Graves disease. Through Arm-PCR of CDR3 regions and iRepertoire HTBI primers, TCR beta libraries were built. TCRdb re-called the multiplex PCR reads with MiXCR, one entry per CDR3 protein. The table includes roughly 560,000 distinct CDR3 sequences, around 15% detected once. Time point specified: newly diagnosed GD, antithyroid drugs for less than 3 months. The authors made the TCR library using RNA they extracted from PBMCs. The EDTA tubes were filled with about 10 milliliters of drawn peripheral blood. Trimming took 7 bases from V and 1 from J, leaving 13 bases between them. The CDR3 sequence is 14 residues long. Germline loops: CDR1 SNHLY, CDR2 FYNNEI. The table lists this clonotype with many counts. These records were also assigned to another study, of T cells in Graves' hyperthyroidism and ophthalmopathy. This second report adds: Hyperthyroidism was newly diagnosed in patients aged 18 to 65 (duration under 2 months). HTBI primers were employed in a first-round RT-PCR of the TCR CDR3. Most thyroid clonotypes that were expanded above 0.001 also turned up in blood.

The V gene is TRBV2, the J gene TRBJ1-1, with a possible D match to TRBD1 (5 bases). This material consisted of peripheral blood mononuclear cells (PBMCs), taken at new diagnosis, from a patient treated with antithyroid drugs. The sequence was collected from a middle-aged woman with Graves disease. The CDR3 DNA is TGTGCCAGCAAATTCGACAGTACGAACACTGAAGCTTTCTTT. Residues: CASKFDSTNTEAFF.